These 27 T cell receptor beta chains came from one sample sequenced in a study of T cells in Graves' hyperthyroidism and ophthalmopathy. The TCR beta CDR3 regions underwent amplification using RNA transcripts as the source. TCR CDR3 underwent first-round RT-PCR with the HTBI primer set. TCRdb recomputed calls from the multiplex PCR reads with MiXCR, one row per CDR3 protein. This table holds some 400,000 distinct CDR3 sequences, approximately 15% found once. Material: blood. The receptors stem from a woman in her sixties with Graves' hyperthyroidism.

The chain joins TRBV9 to TRBJ2-3, with 12 positions matching TRBD2. The CDR3 contains 18 residues. V dropped 0 bases and J dropped 4; count of bases not matched to a gene: 9. Looked up from germline, CDR1 is SGDLS and CDR2 is YYNGEE. This chain's CDR3 is CASSVATLAGGPADTQYF. CDR3 in DNA: TGTGCCAGCAGCGTAGCTACGCTAGCGGGAGGGCCCGCAGATACGCAGTATTTT. Combining the CDR3 with reference TRBV9 and TRBJ2-3 gives the whole variable domain DSGVTQTPKHLITATGQRVTLRCSPRSGDLSVYWYQQSLDQGLQFLIQYYNGEERAKGNILERFSAQQFPDLHSELNLSSLELGDSALYFCASSVATLAGGPADTQYFGPGTRLTVL.

In regard to this clonotype: This may arise from a read error, as a much more abundant clone is one base away. J is TRBJ2-1 and V is TRBV24-1; the match to TRBD2 covers 7 bases. V lost 9 bases to trimming and J lost 3 bases; unmatched junction nucleotides: 13. Germline CDR1 reads KGHDR; CDR2 reads SFDVKD. This CDR3 has 16 residues. In DNA, the CDR3 is TGTGCCACCGGTCGCCTGTGGCGGGAGTTCTACAATGAGCAGTTCTTC. Translated, it gives CATGRLWREFYNEQFF.

For the CDR3, the DNA is TGTGCCAGCAGCCATCCCCGGGCGGAGCAGTACTTC. Translated, it gives CASSHPRAEQYF. The chain couples TRBV3-1 to TRBJ2-7; unclear D gene. Trimming removed 3 bases from V and 7 bases from J, with 10 bases in between. Germline lookup yields CDR1 LGHDT and CDR2 YNNKEL (reference sequence). The CDR3 loop spans 12 amino acids.

This clonotype has more than one count but fewer than ten. This chain uses TRBV6-1 with TRBJ1-1, with 7 bases matching TRBD1. V shed 6 bases, J shed 1 base, and the junction held 5 bases outside the gene matches. Germline assignment: CDR1 MNHNS and CDR2 SASEGT. This CDR3 has 14 amino acids. CDR3 coding DNA: TGTGCCAGCAGGAGGGACAGCCAGAACACTGAAGCTTTCTTT. It is translated as CASRRDSQNTEAFF.

This clonotype was recorded many times. V is TRBV12-3 or TRBV12-4 and J is TRBJ2-2; TRBD2 matches 12 bases. The V and J ends lost 5 bases and 4 bases, in that order; junction bases with no gene match: 11. This CDR3 region has 18 residues. The CDR3 protein is CASSHRGLAGRGTGELFF. CDR3 sequence (DNA): TGTGCCAGCAGTCACCGAGGACTAGCGGGAAGGGGCACCGGGGAGCTGTTTTTT.

A note on this clonotype: Germline is not matched at one junction end, which may reflect a read error. The rearrangement joins TRBV25-1 to TRBJ2-5; the D is unclear. The V gene's germline CDR1 is MGHDK and CDR2 SYGVNS. CDR3 length equals 14 residues. The CDR3 spells CASSELSTQETQCF. The CDR3 coding sequence is TGTGCCAGCAGTGAACTTAGTACCCAAGAGACCCAGTGCTTC.

This clonotype was seen at least ten times. CDR3 sequence reads: CASSLAGMGTEAFF. The CDR3 DNA reads as TGTGCCAGCAGCTTGGCCGGGATGGGCACTGAAGCTTTCTTT. The chain carries TRBV5-6 and TRBJ1-1; D call uncertain. CDR1 SGHDT and CDR2 YYEEEE come from the germline V gene. The CDR3 spans 14 residues. The V end was cut by 0 bases, the J end by 4 bases, with 10 bases between.

This rearrangement joins TRBV12-3 or TRBV12-4 to TRBJ2-2; 8 bases match TRBD2. The V and J ends lost 3 bases and 11 bases, in that order; junction bases with no gene match: 14. The CDR3 runs to 16 residues. This chain's CDR3 is CASSLGTPGGLGELFF. The CDR3 DNA reads as TGTGCCAGCAGTTTGGGGACGCCCGGGGGACTAGGAGAGCTGTTTTTT.

The table lists this clonotype with a few counts. J is TRBJ2-2 and V is TRBV27, with TRBD2 matching over 7 bases. This CDR3 region has 16 residues. Looked up from germline, CDR1 is MNHEY and CDR2 is SMNVEV (reference sequence). V dropped 6 bases and J dropped 8; count of bases not matched to a gene: 15. CDR3 amino acids: CASRLLAVGVVGELFF. CDR3 in DNA: TGTGCCAGCAGACTCCTAGCGGTGGGGGTAGTAGGGGAGCTGTTTTTT.

The table lists this clonotype with a few counts. The J gene is TRBJ2-7, the V gene TRBV6-1, with D unclear. The CDR3 extends over 13 amino acids. Trimming shortened V by 11 bases and J by 5 bases, and 19 bases separated the two germline ends. Germline CDR1 reads MNHNS; CDR2 reads SASEGT. The CDR3 is CAVRTSSSNEQYF. CDR3 nucleotides: TGTGCCGTAAGGACCTCCTCGTCTAACGAGCAGTACTTC.

This clonotype showed up just a few times. The V and J genes are TRBV6-1 and TRBJ2-1, with 10 bases lining up with TRBD2. The CDR3 consists of 15 residues. The germline CDR1 and CDR2 sequences are MNHNS and SASEGT. Trimming took 7 bases from V and 4 from J; bases not matched to a gene: 7. The CDR3 region has the DNA TGTGCCAGCAAAGTTGGACTAGCGGAGTACAATGAGCAGTTCTTC. It yields the protein CASKVGLAEYNEQFF.

This clonotype showed up many times. The chain joins TRBV20-1 to TRBJ2-2; 7 nucleotides align to TRBD1. This CDR3 is built from 15 residues. The V gene end was trimmed by 3 bases and the J gene end by 7 bases; junction bases not matched to a gene: 11. Looked up from germline, CDR1 is DFQATT and CDR2 is SNEGSKA (reference sequence). CDR3 coding DNA: TGCAGTGCTAGTCAAGCCAGGGGGTTTGGCGGGGAGCTGTTTTTT. Translated: CSASQARGFGGELFF.

This clonotype was counted at least ten times. The chain employs TRBV4-2 and TRBJ1-2; D not certain. The germline CDR1 and CDR2 sequences are LGHNA and YNFKEQ. The CDR3 is 15 residues long. The V gene lost 0 bases and the J gene lost 3 bases, with 11 bases spanning the gap. The CDR3 sequence is CASSQDGTGDYGYTF. The CDR3 region has the DNA TGTGCCAGCAGCCAAGACGGAACGGGTGACTATGGCTACACCTTC.

This chain uses TRBV20-1 with TRBJ2-5; D not resolved. Trimming removed 3 bases at V and 2 bases at J, with 7 bases between. This CDR3 has 12 amino acids. Germline V gene data show CDR1 as DFQATT and CDR2 as SNEGSKA (reference sequence). This CDR3 reads CSASFQQETQYF. The CDR3 DNA follows: TGCAGTGCTAGTTTCCAACAAGAGACCCAGTACTTC.

The J gene is TRBJ1-4, the V gene TRBV19; tentatively, D is TRBD1 (6 bases). V lost 10 bases to trimming and J lost 0 bases, with 12 bases between them. The CDR3 spans 14 residues. Germline V gene lookup returns CDR1 LNHDA and CDR2 SQIVND (reference sequence). The CDR3 here is CATQGHATNEKLFF. CDR3 DNA: TGTGCCACCCAGGGACATGCAACTAATGAAAAACTGTTTTTT.

This chain connects TRBV10-2 to TRBJ1-1; D is undetermined. Trimming shortened V by 3 bases and J by 1 base, and 12 bases separated the two germline ends. CDR3 length: 15 residues. Germline V CDR1 and CDR2: WSHSY, SAAADI. CDR3 coding DNA: TGCGCCAGCAGTGATCTGGAAGGTTCGAACACTGAAGCTTTCTTT. Amino acid sequence: CASSDLEGSNTEAFF.

This clonotype came up a few times. The V and J genes are TRBV9 and TRBJ2-6; D gene ambiguous. The ends were cut back, 3 bases at V and 2 bases at J, with 15 bases in the middle. The CDR3 spans 17 residues. The germline V gene encodes CDR1 SGDLS and CDR2 YYNGEE. The CDR3 DNA reads TGTGCCAGCAGCGGAGGATGGGGTTATCCTGGGGCCAACGTCCTGACTTTC. It specifies CASSGGWGYPGANVLTF. The full variable domain, its missing parts supplied by reference TRBV9 and TRBJ2-6, is DSGVTQTPKHLITATGQRVTLRCSPRSGDLSVYWYQQSLDQGLQFLIQYYNGEERAKGNILERFSAQQFPDLHSELNLSSLELGDSALYFCASSGGWGYPGANVLTFGAGSRLTVL.

The CDR3 DNA is TGTGCCAGCAGCTTAACCGGGACAGGGGGTGGCTATGGCTACACCTTC. Amino acids: CASSLTGTGGGYGYTF. The V gene is TRBV7-9, the J gene TRBJ1-2; 11 nucleotides agree with TRBD1. Germline CDR1 and CDR2: SEHNR and FQNEAQ (reference sequence). V trimming: 2 bases; J trimming: 4 bases; junction bases outside the gene matches: 6. The CDR3 runs 16 residues.

Many counts were recorded for this clonotype. The rearrangement uses TRBV5-1 and TRBJ2-3; 12 bases map to TRBD2. Trimming at V came to 0 bases and at J to 10 bases, leaving 9 bases not matched to a gene. The CDR3 has 16 amino acids. Germline CDR1 SGHRS, CDR2 YFSETQ. The CDR3 loop reads CASSLVRLAGAVPQYF. CDR3 bases: TGCGCCAGCAGCTTGGTACGACTAGCGGGGGCTGTGCCGCAGTATTTT.

This sequence joins TRBV28 and TRBJ2-7; the D is unclear. CDR3 length equals 14 residues. Trimming took off 5 bases at V and 3 bases at J, with 14 bases between the two ends. Per germline, CDR1 MDHEN and CDR2 SYDVKM. This chain's CDR3 is CASSRPQIHYEQYF. In DNA form, the CDR3 reads TGTGCCAGCAGTCGGCCCCAGATACACTACGAGCAGTACTTC.

This clonotype came up many times. V and J are TRBV20-1 and TRBJ2-5; perhaps TRBD1 as D (6 bases). The CDR3 is 13 amino acids. Germline V lookup: CDR1 DFQATT, CDR2 SNEGSKA (reference sequence). V dropped 3 bases and J dropped 5 bases, with 13 bases sitting between them. CDR3 coding DNA: TGCAGTGCTAGCCCCGCAGGGGATGAGACCCAGTACTTC. Its protein product is CSASPAGDETQYF.

This clonotype was seen a few times. The chain has TRBV5-1 and TRBJ2-7, with 8 bases identical to TRBD1. Germline V lookup: CDR1 SGHRS, CDR2 YFSETQ. The CDR3 is 15 residues long. The V gene end was trimmed by 7 bases and the J gene end by 6 bases; junction bases not matched to a gene: 15. As DNA, the CDR3 is TGCGCCAGCCAGGTGGTTGGCACAGGGGGAGGCGAGCAGTACTTC. Its translation is CASQVVGTGGGEQYF.

The CDR3 is CATTSDNEQFF. In nucleotides, the CDR3 is TGTGCCACCACGTCGGACAATGAGCAGTTCTTC. The chain has TRBV24-1 and TRBJ2-1; D is unresolved. V lost 8 bases and J 5 bases, leaving 6 bases between the germline ends. The length of the CDR3 is 11 residues. The germline CDR1 and CDR2 sequences are KGHDR and SFDVKD.

In this sample, this clonotype turned up a few times. This chain joins TRBV5-5 and TRBJ2-4; the match to TRBD1 covers 9 bases. CDR1 is SGHKS, CDR2 YYEKEE, per germline (reference sequence). V trimming: 0 bases; J trimming: 3 bases; junction bases outside the gene matches: 7. This CDR3 spans 17 amino acids. CDR3 residues: CASSLVGTGMNKNIQYF. The CDR3 nucleotides read TGTGCCAGCAGCTTGGTTGGGACAGGGATGAACAAAAACATTCAGTACTTC. Looking up the rest from reference TRBV5-5 and TRBJ2-4 gives the full variable domain: DAGVTQSPTHLIKTRGQQVTLRCSPISGHKSVSWYQQVLGQGPQFIFQYYEKEERGRGNFPDRFSARQFPNYSSELNVNALLLGDSALYLCASSLVGTGMNKNIQYFGAGTRLSVL.

This clonotype was seen just once. V is TRBV6-1 and J is TRBJ2-7, with 9 bases aligning to TRBD1. With V trimmed by 6 bases and J by 6 bases, 12 bases remained unmatched. The germline CDR1 and CDR2 sequences are MNHNS and SASEGT. CDR3 size: 15 residues. Here the CDR3 reads CASRNRDRASGEQYF. Here the CDR3 DNA reads TGTGCCAGCAGAAACCGGGACAGGGCGTCGGGCGAGCAGTACTTC.

This clonotype was observed many times. The chain joins TRBV7-2 to TRBJ1-2; D unclear. Germline V gene lookup returns CDR1 SGHTA and CDR2 FQGNSA. The CDR3 totals 15 residues. The germline V and J ends were trimmed by 4 bases and 4 bases, with 16 bases remaining between them. CDR3 in amino acids: CASSSASGVGYGYTF. The CDR3 bases are TGTGCCAGCAGCTCGGCTTCCGGGGTGGGCTATGGCTACACCTTC.

This clonotype was seen many times. The CDR3 coding sequence is TGTGCCAGCAGCTTAACCCCTAGCGGGAGGGCCTCCGTCTACGAGCAGTACTTC. Encoded protein: CASSLTPSGRASVYEQYF. The rearrangement links TRBV11-2 to TRBJ2-7; 12 nucleotides align to TRBD2. Germline V gene sequence: CDR1 SGHAT, CDR2 FQNNGV. V shed 2 bases, J shed 3 bases, and the junction held 11 bases outside the gene matches. The CDR3 has 18 residues.